This T cell receptor beta chain was recorded in a study of blood T cell repertoires in COVID-19. Study-wide background: COVID-19 samples collected from the United States, Italy and Spain covered acute and convalescent phases.

Using immunoSEQ multiplex PCR, the repertoire was profiled, and TCRdb retains in-frame clones only, with some absent. Of 150,000 to 200,000 clones listed, approximately 83% are singletons. V lost 2 bases, J lost 0 bases, and 11 bases lay in between. This CDR3 spans 16 amino acids. Germline V gene lookup returns CDR1 SGHAT and CDR2 FQNNGV. The rearrangement uses TRBV11-2 and TRBJ1-3; D gene unclear. Sequenced material: peripheral blood. The TCR was taken from a man aged 70-80 years who had recovered from COVID-19. CDR3 coding DNA: TGTGCCAGCAGCTTATCTATTGGGCACTCTGGAAACACCATATATTTT. As protein: CASSLSIGHSGNTIYF. Full variable domain (outside the CDR3, taken from reference TRBV11-2 and TRBJ1-3): EAGVAQSPRYKIIEKRQSVAFWCNPISGHATLYWYQQILGQGPKLLIQFQNNGVVDDSQLPKDRFSAERLKGVDSTLKIQPAKLEDSAVYLCASSLSIGHSGNTIYFGEGSWLTVV.